Shown below are 20 T cell receptor beta chains from a single sample sequenced in a study of tumor-infiltrating lymphocytes in primary liver carcinoma. Extraction of RNA together with DNA used about 17-30 mg of unsorted bulk tissue. The authors made TCR beta cDNA from 500 ng total RNA with a constant-region primer. Employing slightly modified ARM-PCR, three nested multiplex PCR rounds were run, and these gave rise to the TCR beta libraries. Two initial PCR rounds of around 10 cycles each paired TRBV1-TRBV30 forward primers with a C-beta reverse primer. MiXCR, applied by TCRdb to the multiplex PCR reads, yields one record per CDR3 protein. The data contain 100,000 or so distinct CDR3 sequences, approximately 68% of them singletons. Sample: liver tumor tissue from sampling region 5. Subset given: tumor region T5, tumor centre. These TCRs come from a woman aged 55 to 70 with primary liver carcinoma and hepatitis B virus infection.

Turning to this clonotype: No conserved phenylalanine or tryptophan is present at the end of the CDR3, so a read error is the likely explanation. DNA of the CDR3: TGCGCCAGCAAGCAGGGAGCGGAAGAGACCCAGTACTCC. Translating gives CASKQGAEETQYS. The rearrangement uses TRBV5-1 and TRBJ2-5; tentatively, D is TRBD1 or TRBD2 (5 bases each). V was cut by 6 bases and J by 3 bases, with 12 bases left in between. Germline CDR1 reads SGHRS; CDR2 reads YFSETQ. The CDR3 sequence is 13 residues long.

In regard to this clonotype: The CDR3 does not end in the conserved phenylalanine or tryptophan, so this is likely a read error. The chain carries TRBV12-3 or TRBV12-4 and TRBJ2-2; 7 bases line up with TRBD2. The CDR3 runs 14 residues. The CDR3 DNA follows: TGTGGCAGCAGCGGGGAAGTGGGCACCGGGGAGCTGTTTATT. It is translated as CGSSGEVGTGELFI.

Comment on this clonotype: One junction end disagrees with the germline gene, perhaps due to a read error. This sequence joins TRBV6-1 and TRBJ2-5, with D possibly TRBD1 on 5 matching bases. The length of the CDR3 is 15 residues. CDR1 is MNHNS and CDR2 is SASEGT in the germline V gene. CDR3 coding DNA: TGTGTCAGCAGTGTAAACCCTGACAGCCAAGAAACCCAGTACTTC. Protein: CVSSVNPDSQETQYF.

Points on this clonotype: One end of the junction fails to match germline, which may point to a read error. V is TRBV11-3 and J is TRBJ2-1; 9 bases line up with TRBD1. The CDR3 is made up of 14 amino acids. Germline V gene lookup returns CDR1 SGHNT and CDR2 YENEEA. The CDR3 nucleotides read TGCGCCAGCGGCGCTCGGGACAGGGTATACGTGCAGTTCTTC. The encoded protein is CASGARDRVYVQFF.

This clonotype has at least ten counts. The J gene is TRBJ2-1, the V gene TRBV28; TRBD2 matches at 16 bases. V was pared by 3 bases and J by 1 base, with 9 bases of the junction left unmatched. This CDR3 is 20 amino acids long. Germline V gene lookup returns CDR1 MDHEN and CDR2 SYDVKM. The CDR3 spells CASSFRGLAGGRSSYNEQFF. In DNA form, the CDR3 reads TGTGCCAGCAGTTTCAGGGGACTAGCGGGAGGGCGGTCTTCCTACAATGAGCAGTTCTTC.

As for this clonotype: At one end, the junction sequence differs from germline, possibly due to a read error. The chain uses TRBV28 and TRBJ2-5, with TRBD1 identical over 7 bases. The CDR3 consists of 13 residues. Per germline, CDR1 MDHEN and CDR2 SYDVKM. CDR3 sequence reads: CTSRRQGWETQYF. In DNA form, the CDR3 reads TGTACCAGCAGGCGACAGGGATGGGAGACCCAGTACTTC.

On this clonotype itself: A much larger clone differs from this one at a single base, so this may be a read error. This CDR3 fails to terminate in the conserved phenylalanine or tryptophan, so it likely reflects a read error. The rearrangement links TRBV28 to TRBJ1-6; D might be TRBD1 (5 bases). The germline V gene encodes CDR1 MDHEN and CDR2 SYDVKM. The CDR3 is 14 amino acids. The V and J ends lost 8 bases and 10 bases respectively, with 18 bases between them. The CDR3 here is CASGTGGRGSPLHY. The CDR3 DNA sequence: TGTGCCAGCGGAACAGGTGGTCGCGGATCACCCCTCCACTAT.

As to this clonotype: This may arise from a read error, as a much more abundant clone is one base away. V is TRBV5-4 and J is TRBJ2-1, with TRBD2 identical over 8 bases. The trim removed 4 bases at V and 2 bases at J, leaving 8 bases unmatched. The CDR3 length is 16 residues. Germline CDR1 reads SGHNT; CDR2 reads YYREEE (reference sequence). Written as DNA, the CDR3 is TGTGCCAGCAGCCCCGCCGGGACTAGAACCTACAATGAGCAGTTCTTC. It encodes CASSPAGTRTYNEQFF.

Concerning this clonotype itself: It may be a read error: a sequence one base away is much more abundant. The rearrangement links TRBV6-6 to TRBJ1-2; D not certain. This CDR3 contains 14 residues. CDR1 is MNHNY and CDR2 is SVGAGI in the germline V gene (reference sequence). CDR3 nucleotide sequence: TGTGCCAGCAGTTACTCGCACGGCACCTGTGGCCACACCTTC. The encoded protein is CASSYSHGTCGHTF.

This clonotype was seen more than once but under ten times. This chain links TRBV28 with TRBJ1-2; D is uncertain. CDR3 size: 12 residues. V shed 10 bases and J shed 1 base, with 10 bases lying between them. Per germline, CDR1 MDHEN and CDR2 SYDVKM. DNA for the CDR3: TGTGCCAACTGGGGAATTAACTATGGCTACACCTTC. Protein: CANWGINYGYTF.

As regards this clonotype: The junction departs from germline at one end; a sequencing error may be responsible. The chain has TRBV29-1 and TRBJ2-1; TRBD2 is a possible D gene (6 bases). The CDR3 runs to 12 residues. From germline, CDR1 is SQVTM and CDR2 ANQGSEA. This chain's CDR3 is CSGNPTSNEQFF. DNA of the CDR3: TGTAGCGGCAACCCTACTAGCAATGAGCAGTTCTTC.

To note about this clonotype: The junction does not match germline at one end; this may be a read error. This rearrangement joins TRBV7-8 to TRBJ2-7, with 8 bases fitting TRBD1. The CDR3 sequence is 15 residues long. From germline, CDR1 is SGHVS and CDR2 FQNEAQ. CDR3 DNA: TGTGCCAGCAGCCTCCCGGGACAGGAGGCTTACGAACAGTACTTC. This translates into CASSLPGQEAYEQYF.

A word on this clonotype: Germline and junction disagree at one end, which may indicate a read error. The chain employs TRBV11-3 and TRBJ2-3; no firm D call. Per the germline V gene, CDR1 is SGHNT and CDR2 is YENEEA. The CDR3 spans 15 residues. The CDR3 loop is CASSLDRDTTDTQYF. DNA for the CDR3: TGTGCTAGCAGCTTAGATCGAGATACCACAGATACGCAGTATTTT.

At least ten counts were recorded for this clonotype. This chain connects TRBV12-3 or TRBV12-4 to TRBJ2-3; TRBD2 agrees at 7 bases. With 3 bases clipped from V and 2 bases from J, the junction kept 5 bases outside the gene matches. The CDR3 extends over 15 amino acids. The CDR3 here is CASSFGREHTDTQYF. In DNA form, the CDR3 reads TGTGCCAGCAGTTTCGGGCGGGAGCACACAGATACGCAGTATTTT.

The rearrangement links TRBV11-3 to TRBJ2-1; 7 bases are a match to TRBD1. Germline CDR1 SGHNT, CDR2 YENEEA. The CDR3 runs 15 residues. V trimming: 5 bases; J trimming: 5 bases; junction bases outside the gene matches: 9. The CDR3 nucleotides are TGTGCCAGCAGCCCGCCCGGGACAGTTCACAATGAGCAGTTCTTC. Amino acid sequence: CASSPPGTVHNEQFF.

Turning to this clonotype: At one of its ends the junction is not consistent with the germline gene, which may arise from a read error. The chain employs TRBV11-2 and TRBJ2-1; 7 nucleotides agree with TRBD2. The CDR3 runs 13 residues. Germline CDR1 reads SGHAT; CDR2 reads FQNNGV. The DNA for the CDR3 is TGTGCCAGCAGCTGGACTAGTGGTGCTGAGCAGTCCTTC. Translated: CASSWTSGAEQSF.

For the CDR3, the DNA is TGTGCCACAATTGGACCAGCGGTGACCCAGCAGTTCTTC. This gives the protein CATIGPAVTQQFF. The chain employs TRBV6-1 and TRBJ2-1; perhaps TRBD2 as D (5 bases). CDR1 and CDR2 (germline): MNHNS, SASEGT. The CDR3 loop spans 13 amino acids. The V end lost 10 bases, the J end lost 11 bases, and 21 bases lay between the germline ends.

This clonotype was observed many times. The chain combines TRBV5-1 with TRBJ1-1; 7 bases fit TRBD1. The CDR3 covers 13 residues. Germline V gene data show CDR1 as SGHRS and CDR2 as YFSETQ. The ends lost 1 base at V and 8 bases at J; junction bases unmatched: 5. The CDR3 DNA reads TGCGCCAGCAGCTTGCCCGGGACAGTGGAAGCTTTCTTT. Its translation is CASSLPGTVEAFF.

This clonotype was observed a single time. Since a much larger clone is just one base distant, this may be a read error. The rearrangement links TRBV5-1 to TRBJ1-5; TRBD1 might be the D (5 bases). In germline, CDR1 is SGHRS, CDR2 YFSETQ. The CDR3 is 14 amino acids. In DNA, the CDR3 is TGCGCCAGCATCTTGCAGGGTCTCAATCAGCCCCAGCATTTT. It encodes CASILQGLNQPQHF.

V is TRBV11-1 and J is TRBJ1-3; a weak D match, TRBD1 (6 bases). This CDR3 has 18 residues. Germline V lookup: CDR1 SGHAT, CDR2 FQDESV (reference sequence). Trimming pared 3 bases from V and 15 bases from J, leaving 33 bases between. CDR3 protein: CASSFNPSSGDSGNTAYF. In DNA, the CDR3 is TGTGCCAGCAGCTTCAATCCATCGTCAGGGGACTCTGGAAACACCGCATATTTT.